The 15 T cell receptor beta chains presented below share a single source sample, sequenced in a study of Ad26.COV2.S vaccination and SARS-CoV-2 variants. As for treatment: 15 to 20 received Ad26.COV2.S at low or high dose, single or two shots; roughly 5 received placebo; per-sample allocation not given. Day 63 after the first injection of vaccine or placebo was the sampling time. This table comes from immunoSEQ multiplex PCR, and its TCRdb copy is limited to in-frame clones, with some not included. Of about 480,000 clones in the sample, 87% were seen once. The sample in question was peripheral blood, obtained in a trial of Ad26.COV2.S vaccine versus placebo. The receptors were sampled from a person between 18 and 59 years old who received the Ad26.COV2.S COVID-19 vaccine or a placebo.

CDR3 in DNA: TGCGCCAGCAGCTTCGGGACAGGGATAACAGATACGCAGTATTTT. Translating it yields CASSFGTGITDTQYF. The J gene is TRBJ2-3, the V gene TRBV5-1; 9 nucleotides match TRBD1. CDR1 and CDR2 (germline): SGHRS, YFSETQ. CDR3 length equals 15 residues. V gave up 2 bases and J gave up 3 bases; unmatched junction bases: 4. Drawing the rest from reference TRBV5-1 and TRBJ2-3, the complete variable domain is KAGVTQTPRYLIKTRGQQVTLSCSPISGHRSVSWYQQTPGQGLQFLFEYFSETQRNKGNFPGRFSGRQFSNSRSEMNVSTLELGDSALYLCASSFGTGITDTQYFGPGTRLTVL.

The chain combines TRBV7-9 with TRBJ2-1; either TRBD1 or TRBD2 may supply D (5 bases each). The germline V and J ends were trimmed by 7 bases and 0 bases, with 16 bases remaining between them. CDR1 is SEHNR, CDR2 FQNEAQ, per germline (reference sequence). The CDR3 covers 16 residues. CDR3 coding DNA: TGTGCCAGCACGGCTCCCGGGACGAGCTCCTACAATGAGCAGTTCTTC. Amino acids: CASTAPGTSSYNEQFF.

The rearrangement joins TRBV3-1 (or the pseudogene TRBV3-2) to TRBJ2-1, with TRBD2 matching over 9 bases. The CDR3 is made up of 20 amino acids. V gave up 1 base and J gave up 4 bases; unmatched junction bases: 17. CDR1 and CDR2 (germline): LGHDT, YNNKEL (reference sequence). The CDR3 region is CASSQVRGAGGPNKYNEQFF. CDR3 bases: TGTGCCAGCAGCCAAGTTCGCGGAGCGGGAGGACCCAATAAATACAATGAGCAGTTCTTC.

This clone was counted a single time. This chain connects TRBV18 to TRBJ1-5; 7 nucleotides agree with TRBD1. V lost 4 bases, J lost 3 bases, and 3 bases stayed unmatched. CDR1 KGHSH and CDR2 LQKENI come from the germline V gene. CDR3 length equals 14 residues. In DNA, the CDR3 is TGTGCCAGCTCACGGACAGGTACCAATCAGCCCCAGCATTTT. Amino acids: CASSRTGTNQPQHF.

The chain couples TRBV6-5 to TRBJ1-2, with 7 bases that match TRBD1. Germline V lookup: CDR1 MNHEY, CDR2 SVGAGI. The CDR3 extends over 15 amino acids. After removal of 1 base from V and 6 bases from J, the junction contained 8 bases not matched to a gene. For the CDR3, the DNA is TGTGCCAGCAGTTACTACATCACAGGGGTAGATGGCTACACCTTC. It is translated as CASSYYITGVDGYTF.

The rearrangement joins TRBV5-3 to TRBJ2-1, with 9 bases fitting TRBD2. TRBV5-3 is an open reading frame, and its role is uncertain. The CDR3 covers 15 residues. J was trimmed by 5 bases and V by 0 bases; bases with no gene match: 3. As DNA, the CDR3 is TGTGCCAGAAGCTTGGGCGGGAGGGTCCACAATGAGCAGTTCTTC. This gives the protein CARSLGGRVHNEQFF.

The chain has TRBV5-5 and TRBJ1-2; tentative D call: TRBD1 (6 bases). The V gene's germline CDR1 is SGHKS and CDR2 YYEKEE (reference sequence). The CDR3 covers 15 residues. V lost 4 bases and J lost 3, with 16 bases in between. In DNA, the CDR3 is TGTGCCAGCAGCAGGGGGTCCTTCGGGGACTATGGCTACACCTTC. Translated: CASSRGSFGDYGYTF. The entire variable domain, with the rest obtained from reference TRBV5-5 and TRBJ1-2, is as follows: DAGVTQSPTHLIKTRGQQVTLRCSPISGHKSVSWYQQVLGQGPQFIFQYYEKEERGRGNFPDRFSARQFPNYSSELNVNALLLGDSALYLCASSRGSFGDYGYTFGSGTRLTVV.

This clone came up once. The V and J genes are TRBV3-1 (or the pseudogene TRBV3-2) and TRBJ2-7; D gene ambiguous. V lost 5 bases to trimming and J lost 2 bases, with 10 bases between them. Germline lookup yields CDR1 LGHDT and CDR2 YNNKEL (reference sequence). This CDR3 has 13 residues. The CDR3 loop reads CASSGTRPYEQYF. The CDR3 bases are TGTGCCAGCAGCGGCACCCGCCCCTACGAGCAGTACTTC.

This chain links TRBV5-1 with TRBJ2-1, with TRBD1 identical over 7 bases. In germline, CDR1 is SGHRS, CDR2 YFSETQ. CDR3 length: 15 residues. The V segment lost 2 bases and the J segment 8 bases; nucleotides outside the gene matches: 10. The CDR3 region has the DNA TGCGCCAGCAGCTTTTTTAGACAGGGATTCGATGAGCAGTTCTTC. Its protein is CASSFFRQGFDEQFF.

This chain connects TRBV7-6 to TRBJ2-1; 11 bases agree with TRBD2. This CDR3 is built from 16 residues. The germline V gene has CDR1 SGHVS and CDR2 FNYEAQ. With V trimmed by 2 bases and J by 4 bases, 4 bases remained unmatched. The CDR3 DNA sequence: TGTGCCAGCAGCTTAACTAGCGGGAGTACTTACAATGAGCAGTTCTTC. Translating gives CASSLTSGSTYNEQFF.

V is TRBV30 and J is TRBJ1-1, with D maybe TRBD1 (6 bases). Trimming took off 2 bases at V and 0 bases at J, with 10 bases between the two ends. There are 14 residues in the CDR3. Germline V gives CDR1 GTSNPN, CDR2 SVGIG (reference sequence). The DNA of the CDR3 is TGTGCCTGGAGTTTTGGACAGCTGAACACTGAAGCTTTCTTT. This encodes CAWSFGQLNTEAFF.

The rearrangement joins TRBV4-3 to TRBJ2-7; 7 nucleotides align to TRBD1. V was clipped by 1 base and J by 4 bases; unmatched bases: 7. The CDR3 length is 15 residues. In germline, CDR1 is LGHNA, CDR2 YSLEER. CDR3 nucleotides: TGCGCCAGCAGCCAAGGTCTCGAGGGGGCTTACGAGCAGTACTTC. Amino acid sequence: CASSQGLEGAYEQYF.

This chain connects TRBV6-4 to TRBJ2-1; a weak D match, TRBD2 (5 bases). V was clipped by 4 bases and J by 4 bases, with 11 bases between them. The germline CDR1 and CDR2 sequences are MRHNA and SNTAGT. CDR3 size: 14 residues. The CDR3, as DNA: TGTGCCAGCAGTGCCCTCGGAGGTTACAATGAGCAGTTCTTC. It yields the protein CASSALGGYNEQFF.

This clone came up a few times. CDR3 region: CASSAPSAASNTGELFF. Written as DNA, the CDR3 is TGTGCCAGCAGTGCCCCCTCGGCGGCCTCGAACACCGGGGAGCTGTTTTTT. V is TRBV6-1 and J is TRBJ2-2; D is ambiguous. Deletions cut 4 bases from V and 0 bases from J, with 15 bases between. Per the germline V gene, CDR1 is MNHNS and CDR2 is SASEGT. This CDR3 comprises 17 residues.

The J gene is TRBJ2-3, the V gene TRBV18; 10 nucleotides match TRBD2. Losses at the gene ends were 3 bases for V and 2 bases for J; bases not matched to a gene: 2. Germline V CDR1 and CDR2: KGHSH, LQKENI. The CDR3 contains 15 residues. The CDR3 DNA reads as TGTGCCAGCTCACCGGGACTAGCGAACACAGATACGCAGTATTTT. As protein: CASSPGLANTDTQYF.